This TCR beta chain appears in the sequencing data of a study of T cells in severe cutaneous drug reactions. The donors had carbamazepine-induced Stevens-Johnson syndrome or toxic epidermal necrolysis. The CDR3 consists of 14 residues. From germline, CDR1 is SGHRS and CDR2 YFSETQ. TCR subtype-specific primers in iRepertoire multiplex PCR prepared libraries for bulk and single-cell sequencing. TCRdb reprocessed the multiplex PCR reads and reports one entry per CDR3 protein, with no DNA. The table counts more than 20,000 distinct CDR3 sequences; just under 7.5% lies in the top ten. The TCR sequence derives from a human donor with toxic epidermal necrolysis, a severe cutaneous drug reaction. The specimen sequenced was PBMCs. The V and J genes are TRBV5-1 and TRBJ1-4; TCRdb designates TRBD1, a call that cannot be tested without DNA. CDR3 in amino acids: CASSFGHSNEKLFF.